Included here is one T cell receptor (beta chain) sequence, with context. Its antigen is as yet unknown. The data were obtained in a study of T cell repertoires in cytomegalovirus infection. Turning to the study itself: In public TCR beta signatures, there were indications of both CMV infection and matching HLA type. General observations from the study: Dominant in the ex vivo response were TCR beta clonotypes restricted by HLA-C and specific for CMV.

TCRdb re-called the reads through MiXCR, storing one row per CDR3 protein. The sample records 150,000 to 200,000 distinct CDR3 sequences, about 20% being singletons. V lost 5 bases to trimming and J lost 3 bases, with 13 bases between them. In germline, CDR1 is SEHNR, CDR2 FQNEAQ (reference sequence). The CDR3 totals 14 residues. The clonotype comes from a human donor in good health (CMV status not recorded). Some clones in this sample may be carry-over from other donors' samples. The chain combines TRBV7-9 with TRBJ1-1; possibly TRBD1 for D (5 bases). The material was CD8+ T cells from cultured PBMCs, obtained from culture after CMV antigen stimulation. The chain's CDR3 is CASSPGPGDTEAFF. As DNA, the CDR3 is TGTGCCAGCAGCCCAGGGCCCGGGGACACTGAAGCTTTCTTT.